These 22 T cell receptor beta chains were sequenced from one sample in a study of radiation and T cells in renal cell carcinoma. The sample's treatment: treatment-naive control, cytoreductive nephrectomy. Clones were read by immunoSEQ multiplex PCR, and TCRdb kept only the in-frame ones, dropping some. Seen here are about 23,000 clones, under 65% observed once, and the top ten hold less than 25%. Sequenced here: tumor tissue, sampled from a patient whose treatment was nephrectomy without radiotherapy. These receptors came from a human donor with renal cell carcinoma.

The chain carries TRBV4-2 and TRBJ2-5; D gene uncertain. Between the trimmed V and J ends, which lost 0 bases and 0 bases, there was a span of 5 bases. The CDR3 length is 14 residues. Germline V gene data show CDR1 as LGHNA and CDR2 as YNFKEQ. The CDR3, as DNA: TGTGCCAGCAGCCAAGACAGTTACCAAGAGACCCAGTACTTC. The encoded protein is CASSQDSYQETQYF.

As DNA, the CDR3 is TGTGCCAGCAGTTTTGGGCAGAAACTGTTTTTT. Translation: CASSFGQKLFF. V is TRBV27 and J is TRBJ1-4; D gene unclear. Trimming took off 3 bases at V and 11 bases at J, with 7 bases between the two ends. The CDR3 spans 11 residues. Per germline, CDR1 MNHEY and CDR2 SMNVEV (reference sequence).

The chain employs TRBV13 and TRBJ2-7; D not certain. Germline V gene lookup returns CDR1 PRHDT and CDR2 FYEKMQ (reference sequence). The CDR3 spans 15 residues. V was clipped by 4 bases and J by 1 base, with 14 bases between them. In DNA, the CDR3 is TGTGCCAGCAGCTCTGGGGTTTCGAGATCCTACGAGCAGTACTTC. Translated, it gives CASSSGVSRSYEQYF. The whole variable domain, filled in from reference TRBV13 and TRBJ2-7, reads AAGVIQSPRHLIKEKRETATLKCYPIPRHDTVYWYQQGPGQDPQFLISFYEKMQSDKGSIPDRFSAQQFSDYHSELNMSSLELGDSALYFCASSSGVSRSYEQYFGPGTRLTVT.

This clone was picked up a small number of times. The CDR3 region is CAGTVTQSSYNEQFF. The CDR3 DNA follows: TGTGCCGGCACCGTGACGCAGAGCTCCTACAATGAGCAGTTCTTC. The chain joins TRBV11-2 to TRBJ2-1; D is uncertain. Trimming cost V 11 bases and J 0 bases, with 17 bases left between them. Per the germline V gene, CDR1 is SGHAT and CDR2 is FQNNGV. The CDR3 covers 15 residues.

This clone was found once. The chain uses TRBV29-1 and TRBJ2-7; 8 nucleotides align to TRBD1. After removal of 4 bases from V and 4 bases from J, the junction contained 6 bases not matched to a gene. CDR1 SQVTM and CDR2 ANQGSEA come from the germline V gene. CDR3 size: 13 residues. The CDR3 DNA is TGCAGCGTTGGAAAGACAGGGGCGTACGAGCAGTACTTC. This sequence encodes CSVGKTGAYEQYF.

This clone appeared a few times. The chain couples TRBV27 to TRBJ1-2; a possible D gene is TRBD1 (5 bases). CDR3 length: 13 residues. Trimming left V 6 bases short and J 3 bases short, with 11 bases between. In germline, CDR1 is MNHEY, CDR2 SMNVEV (reference sequence). For the CDR3, the DNA is TGTGCCAGCAGCTCAGGGACCGACTATGGCTACACCTTC. Encoded protein: CASSSGTDYGYTF.

By proportion, this clone is medium-sized (0.01 to 0.1%). V is TRBV27 and J is TRBJ1-6; 7 nucleotides match TRBD1. V lost 4 bases, J lost 10 bases, and 7 bases stayed unmatched. Per germline, CDR1 MNHEY and CDR2 SMNVEV (reference sequence). CDR3 length: 14 amino acids. This CDR3 reads CASSSHRGGSPLHF. The DNA of the CDR3 is TGTGCCAGCAGTTCCCACAGGGGAGGATCACCCCTCCACTTT.

V gene TRBV21-1 combines with J gene TRBJ2-7. TRBV21-1 is termed a pseudogene. There are 14 residues in the CDR3. The CDR3 sequence: CASSKPPNFLGTYF. The CDR3 DNA sequence: TGTGCCAGCAGCAAACCTCCGAACTTTTTAGGAACGTACTTC.

The chain recombines TRBV5-1 with TRBJ2-7, with 12 bases that match TRBD1. V shed 0 bases, J shed 2 bases, and the junction held 6 bases outside the gene matches. The length of the CDR3 is 17 residues. Germline CDR1 and CDR2: SGHRS and YFSETQ. This CDR3 is CASSLGLGTGGTYEQYF. CDR3 sequence (DNA): TGCGCCAGCAGCTTGGGGTTAGGGACAGGGGGCACCTACGAGCAGTACTTC. Full variable domain (outside the CDR3, taken from reference TRBV5-1 and TRBJ2-7): KAGVTQTPRYLIKTRGQQVTLSCSPISGHRSVSWYQQTPGQGLQFLFEYFSETQRNKGNFPGRFSGRQFSNSRSEMNVSTLELGDSALYLCASSLGLGTGGTYEQYFGPGTRLTVT.

The chain uses TRBV30 and TRBJ2-7; unclear D gene. The V end lost 0 bases, the J end lost 3 bases, and 12 bases lay between the germline ends. CDR3 length: 14 residues. CDR1 and CDR2 (germline): GTSNPN, SVGIG (reference sequence). The CDR3 loop is CAWSVLSARYEQYF. CDR3 in DNA: TGTGCCTGGAGTGTACTGTCGGCCCGCTACGAGCAGTACTTC.

This clone was counted only a few times. V usage is TRBV19 and J usage is TRBJ1-1; D uncertain. The CDR3 runs to 11 residues. From germline, CDR1 is LNHDA and CDR2 SQIVND (reference sequence). The V gene lost 6 bases and the J gene lost 0 bases, with 2 bases spanning the gap. This CDR3 reads CASRLNTEAFF. CDR3 coding DNA: TGTGCCAGTAGACTGAACACTGAAGCTTTCTTT. The whole variable domain, filled in from reference TRBV19 and TRBJ1-1, reads DGGITQSPKYLFRKEGQNVTLSCEQNLNHDAMYWYRQDPGQGLRLIYYSQIVNDFQKGDIAEGYSVSREKKESFPLTVTSAQKNPTAFYLCASRLNTEAFFGQGTRLTVV.

The CDR3 sequence is CASSEDPLKSGVQYF. The CDR3 region has the DNA TGTGCCAGCAGTGAAGACCCTCTTAAGAGTGGGGTCCAGTACTTC. The chain has TRBV6-1 and TRBJ2-5; no clear D. The CDR3 spans 15 residues. The V gene's germline CDR1 is MNHNS and CDR2 SASEGT. Trimming shortened V by 1 base and J by 10 bases, and 19 bases separated the two germline ends.

CDR3 sequence: CASSLYLRTVYNEQFF. The DNA for the CDR3 is TGTGCCAGCAGCTTATACCTCCGGACAGTCTACAATGAGCAGTTCTTC. The chain links TRBV7-2 to TRBJ2-1; D is perhaps TRBD1 (6 bases). The germline V gene encodes CDR1 SGHTA and CDR2 FQGNSA. V was shortened by 2 bases and J by 3 bases, with 14 bases between the two germline ends. The CDR3 is 16 residues long.

This clone was picked up a small number of times. The V gene is TRBV9, the J gene TRBJ1-1, with 8 positions matching TRBD1. CDR1 and CDR2 from the germline V gene are SGDLS and YYNGEE. The CDR3 consists of 15 residues. Trimming cost V 0 bases and J 3 bases; bases outside gene matches: 4. Here the CDR3 reads CASSVASDRDTEAFF. CDR3 DNA sequence: TGTGCCAGCAGCGTAGCGTCGGACAGGGACACTGAAGCTTTCTTT.

The gene calls are TRBV18 and TRBJ1-2, with D uncertain. Germline loops: CDR1 KGHSH, CDR2 LQKENI. The V end was cut by 3 bases, the J end by 0 bases, with 11 bases between. The CDR3 contains 15 residues. The CDR3 loop reads CASSPVPLSNYGYTF. In DNA, the CDR3 is TGTGCCAGCTCACCCGTTCCATTATCTAACTATGGCTACACCTTC.

J is TRBJ2-5 and V is TRBV30; possibly TRBD2 for D (5 bases). Trimming took off 5 bases at V and 4 bases at J, with 14 bases between the two ends. The germline V gene has CDR1 GTSNPN and CDR2 SVGIG (reference sequence). There are 13 residues in the CDR3. The CDR3, as DNA: TGTGCCTGGGCCCCCGGAGGATCAGAGACCCAGTACTTC. Translated: CAWAPGGSETQYF.

In its sample, this clone was seen once. In DNA form, the CDR3 reads TGTGCCAGCAGTGACTCAGTGGGGGGATCCACAGATACGCAGTATTTT. Its translation is CASSDSVGGSTDTQYF. The chain uses TRBV6-4 and TRBJ2-3; D may be TRBD2 (6 bases). V gave up 0 bases and J gave up 2 bases, with 12 bases separating them. The CDR3 extends over 16 amino acids. Germline V gene data show CDR1 as MRHNA and CDR2 as SNTAGT.

This chain links TRBV5-6 with TRBJ1-1; 9 positions match TRBD1. The CDR3 contains 15 residues. Trimming removed 3 bases from V and 6 bases from J; junction bases left unmatched: 9. Looked up from germline, CDR1 is SGHDT and CDR2 is YYEEEE. DNA of the CDR3: TGTGCCAGCAGCTACCTAGACAGGGGGAATCCTGAAGCTTTCTTT. Translating gives CASSYLDRGNPEAFF.

The V gene is TRBV5-4, the J gene TRBJ2-3; TRBD2 matches at 8 bases. This CDR3 has 15 residues. Looked up from germline, CDR1 is SGHNT and CDR2 is YYREEE (reference sequence). The ends lost 6 bases at V and 5 bases at J; junction bases unmatched: 11. CDR3 sequence (DNA): TGTGCCAGCACCGGGGGGAGCGGGGGAGGAGATACGCAGTATTTT. Its translation is CASTGGSGGGDTQYF.

The chain carries TRBV2 and TRBJ1-2, with a tentative D call TRBD1 (6 bases). The CDR3 is 14 residues long. Deletions cut 6 bases from V and 5 bases from J, with 16 bases between. The V gene's germline CDR1 is SNHLY and CDR2 FYNNEI. The CDR3 reads CASSLRGGPYGYTF. CDR3 coding DNA: TGTGCCAGCAGCCTCCGGGGGGGGCCTTATGGCTACACCTTC.

This chain links TRBV30 with TRBJ1-5; 11 bases align to TRBD1. The junction had 9 bases not matched to a gene; V was cut back by 3 bases and J by 2 bases. This CDR3 has 17 residues. Germline V gene sequence: CDR1 GTSNPN, CDR2 SVGIG (reference sequence). The CDR3 region is CAWSGDRGFNGNQPQHF. CDR3 bases: TGTGCCTGGAGCGGGGACAGGGGGTTTAATGGCAATCAGCCCCAGCATTTT.

V gene TRBV5-1 combines with J gene TRBJ2-7, with a possible D match to TRBD2 (5 bases). Germline V gives CDR1 SGHRS, CDR2 YFSETQ. V was clipped by 0 bases and J by 1 base, with 5 bases between them. The CDR3 extends over 13 amino acids. Written as DNA, the CDR3 is TGCGCCAGCAGCTTGGCGGGATCCTACGAGCAGTACTTC. It codes for CASSLAGSYEQYF.